Listed here is a single TCR beta chain. This entry belongs to a study of blood T cell repertoires in COVID-19. The overall study: Whether acute or convalescent, the COVID-19 samples came from the United States, Italy and Spain. T cells, B-cell-depleted T cells, or PBMCs provided the cDNA or gDNA that served as material.

CDR1 SEHNR and CDR2 FQNEAQ come from the germline V gene (reference sequence). The CDR3 is made up of 12 amino acids. V was shortened by 2 bases and J by 8 bases, with 9 bases between the two germline ends. Study processing details: Researchers report that nucleated cell counts were estimated from reference gene primer amplification. The protocol was immunoSEQ multiplex PCR, while the TCRdb copy is restricted to in-frame clones and leaves out a portion. V and J calls and clone size are as listed in that table; D and trimming were resolved from the DNA. The sample lists about 180,000 clones; 60% to 80% were seen once.

The sample comprised peripheral blood. The clonotype comes from a woman aged 70 to 79 with acute or convalescent COVID-19. V gene TRBV7-9 combines with J gene TRBJ1-2; no definite D call. The CDR3: CASSLPGRGYTF. As DNA, the CDR3 is TGTGCCAGCAGCTTACCCGGTCGAGGCTACACCTTC. The full variable domain, in which reference TRBV7-9 and TRBJ1-2 provide the parts outside the CDR3, is DTGVSQNPRHKITKRGQNVTFRCDPISEHNRLYWYRQTLGQGPEFLTYFQNEAQLEKSRLLSDRFSAERPKGSFSTLEIQRTEQGDSAMYLCASSLPGRGYTFGSGTRLTVV.